The 23 T cell receptor beta chains listed next were all sequenced from one sample in a study of cytomegalovirus exposure and HLA in healthy donors. PCR involved 60 Vbeta and 13 Jbeta primers. Clones were read by immunoSEQ multiplex PCR, and TCRdb kept only the in-frame ones, dropping some. Among about 40,000 clones listed, about 64% were seen once. The sequencing input was PBMCs. These receptors originate from a man aged 60 to 69 in good health and CMV-seropositive.

The chain recombines TRBV30 with TRBJ2-1, with a tentative D call TRBD2 (7 bases). The CDR3 runs 12 residues. In germline, CDR1 is GTSNPN, CDR2 SVGIG (reference sequence). V was pared by 8 bases and J by 3 bases, with 11 bases between. The CDR3 here is CARGAGYNEQFF. The CDR3 bases are TGTGCCCGGGGGGCGGGCTACAATGAGCAGTTCTTC.

This clone appeared a single time. The chain recombines TRBV5-6 with TRBJ2-7; D is possibly TRBD1 (6 bases). CDR1 is SGHDT and CDR2 is YYEEEE in the germline V gene. V gave up 0 bases and J gave up 6 bases, with 13 bases separating them. The CDR3 sequence is 14 residues long. CDR3 protein: CASSLVQGQGEQYF. The CDR3 bases are TGTGCCAGCAGCTTGGTTCAGGGGCAGGGCGAGCAGTACTTC.

The chain has TRBV2 and TRBJ2-3; the D gene is possibly TRBD2 (7 bases). The CDR3 runs to 13 residues. The germline V gene encodes CDR1 SNHLY and CDR2 FYNNEI. Trimming stripped 3 bases from V and 8 bases from J, with 12 bases between. The CDR3, as DNA: TGTGCCAGCAGTGAGGTGGGAGGGGGTACGCAGTATTTT. It translates to CASSEVGGGTQYF. The full variable domain, with the rest looked up from reference TRBV2 and TRBJ2-3, is EPEVTQTPSHQVTQMGQEVILRCVPISNHLYFYWYRQILGQKVEFLVSFYNNEISEKSEIFDDQFSVERPDGSNFTLKIRSTKLEDSAMYFCASSEVGGGTQYFGPGTRLTVL.

J is TRBJ1-1 and V is TRBV5-1; weak D call: TRBD1 (6 bases). The CDR3 covers 15 residues. The germline V gene has CDR1 SGHRS and CDR2 YFSETQ. V lost 4 bases and J 5 bases, leaving 18 bases between the germline ends. CDR3 sequence: CASSPGGASYTEAFF. For the CDR3, the DNA is TGCGCCAGCAGCCCCGGGGGGGCTAGTTATACTGAAGCTTTCTTT.

The V call is TRBV27, the J call TRBJ2-1; 8 bases agree with TRBD1. J gave up 4 bases and V 7 bases, and 9 bases lay outside the gene matches. Germline CDR1 and CDR2: MNHEY and SMNVEV (reference sequence). CDR3 size: 15 residues. The CDR3 protein is CASNYGTGLYNEQFF. CDR3 nucleotides: TGTGCCAGCAACTACGGGACAGGACTTTACAATGAGCAGTTCTTC.

The J gene is TRBJ2-7, the V gene TRBV30, with 12 bases matching TRBD1. Germline V gene sequence: CDR1 GTSNPN, CDR2 SVGIG (reference sequence). The trim removed 3 bases at V and 2 bases at J, leaving 2 bases unmatched. The CDR3 runs 14 residues. CDR3 residues: CAWRGTGGPYEQYF. CDR3 coding DNA: TGTGCCTGGAGGGGGACAGGGGGCCCCTACGAGCAGTACTTC.

V is TRBV29-1 and J is TRBJ2-7; 7 bases align to TRBD2. The CDR3 is made up of 15 amino acids. The V gene end was trimmed by 1 base and the J gene end by 2 bases; junction bases not matched to a gene: 8. Germline-derived CDR1 and CDR2 are SQVTM and ANQGSEA. The CDR3 sequence is CSVEGLAESPYEQYF. In nucleotides, the CDR3 is TGCAGCGTTGAAGGGCTAGCGGAGTCCCCCTACGAGCAGTACTTC.

This clone was observed a single time. The V gene is TRBV19, the J gene TRBJ1-1; 9 bases agree with TRBD1. The CDR3 contains 15 residues. CDR1 is LNHDA, CDR2 SQIVND, per germline (reference sequence). J lost 6 bases, V lost 7 bases, and 12 bases had no gene match. CDR3 amino acids: CASKSGTGRPPEAFF. The CDR3 DNA follows: TGTGCCAGTAAAAGTGGGACAGGGCGCCCCCCTGAAGCTTTCTTT. Full variable domain (remainder filled in from reference TRBV19 and TRBJ1-1): DGGITQSPKYLFRKEGQNVTLSCEQNLNHDAMYWYRQDPGQGLRLIYYSQIVNDFQKGDIAEGYSVSREKKESFPLTVTSAQKNPTAFYLCASKSGTGRPPEAFFGQGTRLTVV.

CDR3 protein: CSVWTGETDTQYF. For the CDR3, the DNA is TGCAGCGTCTGGACAGGGGAGACAGATACGCAGTATTTT. The V and J genes are TRBV29-1 and TRBJ2-3; 9 nucleotides agree with TRBD1. Looked up from germline, CDR1 is SQVTM and CDR2 is ANQGSEA. This CDR3 spans 13 amino acids. Trimming took 6 bases from V and 3 from J; bases not matched to a gene: 4.

This clone showed up just once. This sample also contains other DNA sequences that code for the same CDR3. The V call is TRBV5-4, the J call TRBJ2-5, with D perhaps matching TRBD2 (6 bases). Looked up from germline, CDR1 is SGHNT and CDR2 is YYREEE (reference sequence). Deletions cut 4 bases from V and 0 bases from J, with 7 bases between. The CDR3 is 13 amino acids. The CDR3 nucleotides read TGTGCCAGCAGCCGGGACTACCAAGAGACCCAGTACTTC. This gives the protein CASSRDYQETQYF.

The CDR3 spells CASSLRGVGNTIYF. The CDR3 region has the DNA TGTGCCAGCAGCCTCCGGGGTGTAGGAAACACCATATATTTT. The chain combines TRBV13 with TRBJ1-3; D call uncertain. This CDR3 has 14 amino acids. In germline, CDR1 is PRHDT, CDR2 FYEKMQ (reference sequence). V was trimmed by 5 bases and J by 4 bases, leaving 12 bases between them.

This clone has a handful of counts. The genes are TRBV2 and TRBJ1-5; 10 positions agree with TRBD1. The CDR3 is made up of 17 amino acids. Unmatched junction bases numbered 10, after V lost 6 bases and J lost 2 bases. The germline V gene encodes CDR1 SNHLY and CDR2 FYNNEI. The CDR3: CASRLELGTGGNQPQHF. The CDR3 DNA follows: TGTGCCAGCAGGCTCGAGCTTGGGACAGGGGGCAATCAGCCCCAGCATTTT.

The chain carries TRBV7-9 and TRBJ2-1; 8 nucleotides match TRBD1. J was trimmed by 7 bases and V by 4 bases; bases with no gene match: 12. In germline, CDR1 is SEHNR, CDR2 FQNEAQ (reference sequence). This CDR3 spans 16 amino acids. The CDR3 loop is CASSSGTGLTSNEQFF. As DNA, the CDR3 is TGTGCCAGCAGCTCCGGGACAGGCCTCACCTCGAATGAGCAGTTCTTC.

CDR3 sequence reads: CASSLSWRDEQYF. For the CDR3, the DNA is TGTGCCAGCAGTTTATCGTGGAGGGACGAGCAGTACTTC. The chain combines TRBV27 with TRBJ2-7; tentatively, D is TRBD2 (6 bases). Trimming pared 0 bases from V and 5 bases from J, leaving 8 bases between. Per germline, CDR1 MNHEY and CDR2 SMNVEV (reference sequence). The CDR3 runs 13 residues.

CDR3 sequence (DNA): TGCAGTGCTTACAGGGTGGACGAGCAGTACTTC. Amino acid sequence: CSAYRVDEQYF. The chain combines TRBV20-1 with TRBJ2-7; D might be TRBD1 (6 bases). The CDR3 covers 11 residues. The germline gives CDR1 DFQATT, CDR2 SNEGSKA (reference sequence). Trimming shortened V by 5 bases and J by 5 bases, and 10 bases separated the two germline ends.

CDR3 coding DNA: TGTGCCAGCAGCTCCCTAGCGGGGAAAAACAATGAGCAGTTCTTC. Translation gives CASSSLAGKNNEQFF. This chain links TRBV11-1 with TRBJ2-1, with 9 bases that match TRBD2. V gave up 4 bases and J gave up 5 bases; unmatched junction bases: 6. Germline lookup yields CDR1 SGHAT and CDR2 FQDESV (reference sequence). The CDR3 totals 15 residues.

V gene TRBV5-1 combines with J gene TRBJ2-7; 7 bases fit TRBD2. Germline CDR1 reads SGHRS; CDR2 reads YFSETQ. Trimming cost V 4 bases and J 3 bases; bases outside gene matches: 13. This CDR3 is 16 amino acids long. CDR3 loop: CASSGDISGSYYEQYF. In nucleotides, the CDR3 is TGCGCCAGCAGCGGAGATATTAGCGGGTCCTACTACGAGCAGTACTTC.

CDR3 amino acids: CASSRHLIGGEKLFF. The CDR3 nucleotides are TGCGCCAGCAGCCGCCACCTAATCGGGGGTGAAAAACTGTTTTTT. The rearrangement uses TRBV4-3 and TRBJ1-4, with a possible D match to TRBD1 (5 bases). There are 15 residues in the CDR3. Trimming stripped 4 bases from V and 7 bases from J, with 16 bases between. Germline-derived CDR1 and CDR2 are LGHNA and YSLEER.

Only a few counts were recorded for this clone. V usage is TRBV7-9 and J usage is TRBJ2-1, with TRBD2 matching 7 bases. From germline, CDR1 is SEHNR and CDR2 FQNEAQ (reference sequence). V lost 1 base to trimming and J lost 0 bases; unmatched junction nucleotides: 3. CDR3 length equals 16 residues. The CDR3 nucleotides read TGTGCCAGCAGCTTAGTACGCGGGAGCTCCTACAATGAGCAGTTCTTC. This gives the protein CASSLVRGSSYNEQFF.

This clone was counted between two and nine times. The chain links TRBV2 to TRBJ1-5; tentatively, D is TRBD1 (5 bases). Trimming shortened V by 7 bases and J by 5 bases, and 15 bases separated the two germline ends. Germline assignment: CDR1 SNHLY and CDR2 FYNNEI. The CDR3 spans 14 residues. The CDR3, as DNA: TGTGCCAGCACCCCGGGGAGGGGTGATCAGCCCCAGCATTTT. This sequence encodes CASTPGRGDQPQHF.

The gene calls are TRBV10-3 and TRBJ2-3; D is uncertain. Germline V gives CDR1 ENHRY, CDR2 SYGVKD. This CDR3 is 13 amino acids long. Trimming left V 11 bases short and J 1 base short, with 13 bases between. The CDR3 loop reads CAAKVTGTDTQYF. CDR3 sequence (DNA): TGTGCCGCCAAAGTCACAGGCACAGATACGCAGTATTTT.

This chain uses TRBV19 with TRBJ2-2, with 9 bases that match TRBD1. The CDR3 is 15 amino acids. V trimming: 5 bases; J trimming: 4 bases; junction bases outside the gene matches: 5. Germline-derived CDR1 and CDR2 are LNHDA and SQIVND (reference sequence). The DNA of the CDR3 is TGTGCCAGTAGTCCGGGACAGGGAGGCACCGGGGAGCTGTTTTTT. It translates to CASSPGQGGTGELFF.

The chain has TRBV19 and TRBJ2-2; TRBD2 might be the D (5 bases). This CDR3 comprises 15 residues. Deletions cut 2 bases from V and 7 bases from J, with 14 bases between. CDR1 and CDR2 from the germline V gene are LNHDA and SQIVND (reference sequence). CDR3 coding DNA: TGTGCCAGTAGTATATTCCCTAGCAAGGACGGGGAGCTGTTTTTT. It yields the protein CASSIFPSKDGELFF.